A single sample gave rise to the 9 T cell receptor beta chains below, sequenced in a study of blood T cell repertoires in COVID-19. TCRdb's table, derived via immunoSEQ multiplex PCR, lists solely in-frame clones and lacks some. The sample lists a few hundred thousand clones, roughly 85% occurring once. Material: peripheral blood. The receptors come from a human donor in a cohort sampled during active COVID-19.

This chain connects TRBV5-1 to TRBJ2-3, with D possibly being TRBD1 (6 bases). With 0 bases removed from V and 2 bases from J, the gap between germline ends came to 19 bases. The CDR3 totals 18 residues. Germline lookup yields CDR1 SGHRS and CDR2 YFSETQ. CDR3 amino acids: CASSLADGTSDATDTQYF. The CDR3 DNA reads TGCGCCAGCAGCTTGGCCGACGGGACATCAGATGCCACAGATACGCAGTATTTT.

The chain uses TRBV12-3 or TRBV12-4 and TRBJ2-7, with D possibly being TRBD1 (5 bases). The CDR3 is 12 amino acids. V gave up 5 bases and J gave up 3 bases, with 8 bases separating them. CDR3 sequence: CASSLTVYEQYF. CDR3 DNA: TGTGCCAGCAGTCTGACAGTCTACGAGCAGTACTTC.

Only a few counts were recorded for this clone. CDR3 sequence (DNA): TGTGCCAGCAGCCACCTGGACAGGGATAATTCACCCCTCCACTTT. Its translation: CASSHLDRDNSPLHF. This sequence joins TRBV3-1 (or the pseudogene TRBV3-2) and TRBJ1-6; TRBD1 agrees at 8 bases. The V and J ends lost 3 bases and 5 bases, in that order; junction bases with no gene match: 3. The CDR3 is 15 residues long. Germline CDR1 LGHDT, CDR2 YNNKEL (reference sequence).

With regard to this clone: This CDR3 is also generated by other DNA sequences in the sample. The chain carries TRBV30 and TRBJ1-3; D not resolved. V lost 0 bases and J 4 bases, leaving 7 bases between the germline ends. The CDR3 spans 13 residues. The germline V gene encodes CDR1 GTSNPN and CDR2 SVGIG (reference sequence). The CDR3 reads CAWSVLPGNTIYF. CDR3 in DNA: TGTGCCTGGAGTGTTCTTCCGGGAAACACCATATATTTT.

This CDR3 is CASNRPSRDRHYEQYF. DNA of the CDR3: TGTGCCAGCAATCGCCCGTCCCGGGACAGGCACTACGAGCAGTACTTC. This chain links TRBV7-2 with TRBJ2-7; TRBD1 agrees at 8 bases. Trimming removed 7 bases from V and 3 bases from J; junction bases left unmatched: 14. Germline V gene data show CDR1 as SGHTA and CDR2 as FQGNSA. The CDR3 has 16 amino acids. Based on the CDR3 plus reference TRBV7-2 and TRBJ2-7, the full variable domain is GAGVSQSPSNKVTEKGKDVELRCDPISGHTALYWYRQSLGQGLEFLIYFQGNSAPDKSGLPSDRFSAERTGGSVSTLTIQRTQQEDSAVYLCASNRPSRDRHYEQYFGPGTRLTVT.

The chain has TRBV3-1 (or the pseudogene TRBV3-2) and TRBJ1-2; D gene unclear. Germline V CDR1 and CDR2: LGHDT, YNNKEL (reference sequence). V lost 0 bases to trimming and J lost 3 bases, with 11 bases between them. The CDR3 is 15 residues long. In DNA, the CDR3 is TGTGCCAGCAGCCAAGATTTCACCAGATACTATGGCTACACCTTC. Protein product: CASSQDFTRYYGYTF.

A single count supports this clone. The chain couples TRBV10-2 to TRBJ2-3, with TRBD2 identical over 8 bases. Germline V gives CDR1 WSHSY, CDR2 SAAADI. J lost 1 base, V lost 2 bases, and 2 bases had no gene match. The CDR3 extends over 15 amino acids. CDR3 region: CASSEAAGGTDTQYF. In nucleotides, the CDR3 is TGCGCCAGCAGTGAGGCAGCGGGGGGCACAGATACGCAGTATTTT.

A remark on this clone: Other DNA sequences in this sample translate to the same CDR3. This chain connects TRBV6-1 to TRBJ2-7; maybe TRBD1 (5 bases). The CDR3 is 12 amino acids. V was cut by 2 bases and J by 4 bases, with 6 bases left in between. Germline CDR1 is MNHNS and CDR2 is SASEGT. This chain's CDR3 is CASSERGYEQYF. Written as DNA, the CDR3 is TGTGCCAGCAGTGAAAGGGGATACGAGCAGTACTTC.

The sample holds one count of this clone. The rearrangement joins TRBV5-1 to TRBJ1-2; perhaps TRBD1 as D (5 bases). Trimming cost V 6 bases and J 6 bases, with 27 bases left between them. The CDR3 covers 17 residues. Germline V gene lookup returns CDR1 SGHRS and CDR2 YFSETQ. The CDR3 loop is CASKLDSPPLGFDGYTF. CDR3 coding DNA: TGCGCCAGCAAGTTAGACAGTCCCCCACTCGGGTTTGATGGCTACACCTTC.